Given below is one T cell receptor (beta chain) in context. Its antigen is undetermined. V dropped 5 bases and J dropped 2 bases, with 9 bases sitting between them. The germline V gene has CDR1 KGHSH and CDR2 LQKENI. The CDR3 runs to 13 residues. The data derive from a study of long-term antiretroviral therapy in people with HIV. Researchers ran immunoSEQ v3.0 at survey level. The study targeted 40,000-50,000 T-cell genomes per sample in sequencing. Method: immunoSEQ multiplex PCR; TCRdb's copy keeps in-frame clones and lacks some. The sample contains around 20,000 clones, over 75% of which appear only once. Notes on the study in general: The study found narrower CDR3 length ranges in HIV repertoires than in controls.

Source: unsorted PBMCs, taken 2.5 to 2.7 years after starting antiretroviral therapy. The clonotype comes from a woman aged 50 to 60 with HIV. The chain is built from TRBV18 and TRBJ2-5; D gene ambiguous. This chain's CDR3 is CASSATVQETQYF. The CDR3 bases are TGTGCCAGCTCAGCGACGGTTCAAGAGACCCAGTACTTC.